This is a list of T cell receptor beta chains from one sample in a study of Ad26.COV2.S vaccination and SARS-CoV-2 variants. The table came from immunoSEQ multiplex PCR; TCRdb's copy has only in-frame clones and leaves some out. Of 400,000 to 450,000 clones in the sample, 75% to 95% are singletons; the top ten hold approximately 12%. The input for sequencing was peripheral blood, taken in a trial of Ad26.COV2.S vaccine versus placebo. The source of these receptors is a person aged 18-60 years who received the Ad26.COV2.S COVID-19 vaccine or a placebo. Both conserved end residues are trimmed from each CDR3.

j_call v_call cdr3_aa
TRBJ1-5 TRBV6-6 ASSSRRGDQPQH
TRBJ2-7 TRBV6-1 ASSELGGRSYEQY
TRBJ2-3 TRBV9 ASSPGTRGTDTQY
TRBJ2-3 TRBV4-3 ASSQDTTGLVTDTQY
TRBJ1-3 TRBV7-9 ATLPLARDSGNTIY
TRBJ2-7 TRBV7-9 ASSLARTSGSYEQY
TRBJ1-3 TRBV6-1 ASSARASTLGNTIY
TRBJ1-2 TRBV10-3 AISESVTGLYGYT
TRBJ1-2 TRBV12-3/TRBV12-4 ASSSYYGYT
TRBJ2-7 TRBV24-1 ATSVSGGGEQY
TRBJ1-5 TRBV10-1 ASSPPTGQNQPQH
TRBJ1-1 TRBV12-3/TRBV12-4 AILQGVGTEAF
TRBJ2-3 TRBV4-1 ASSQSTGYSTDTQY
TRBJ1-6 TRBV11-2 ASSLDRLNNSPLH
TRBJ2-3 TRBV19 ASSNGQGGADTQY
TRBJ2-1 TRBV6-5 ASIPGFGGSNEQF
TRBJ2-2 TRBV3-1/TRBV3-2 ASSRRGTGELF
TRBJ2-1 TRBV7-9 ASSPNRALGDNEQF
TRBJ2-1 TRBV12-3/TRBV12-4 ASSLTRDRLF
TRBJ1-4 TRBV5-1 ASSLGGTPTNEKLF
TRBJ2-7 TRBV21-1 ASSKGTSSSYEQY
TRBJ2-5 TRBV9 ASSGGGSETQY
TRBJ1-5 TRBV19 ASSIDRVYQPQH
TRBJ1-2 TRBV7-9 ASSLGGTGPIGYT
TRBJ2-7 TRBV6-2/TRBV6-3 ASSYSKLGNYEQY
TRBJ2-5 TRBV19 ASSSLDRRETQY
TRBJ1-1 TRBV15 ATSSLGGALMSTEAF
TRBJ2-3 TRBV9 ASSTSPGRLAGHTQY
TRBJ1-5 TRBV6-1 ASSEENSPSQPQH
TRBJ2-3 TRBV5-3 ARSLNIWGRVEGDTQY
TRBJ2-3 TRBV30 AWSVGFKDTQY
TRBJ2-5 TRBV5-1 ASSSPNQETQY
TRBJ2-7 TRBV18 ASSPGTGPSYEQY
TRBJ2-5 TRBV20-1 SASDLLRLAGERETQY
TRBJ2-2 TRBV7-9 ASSPRQGGRSGELF
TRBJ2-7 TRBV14 ASSRGGSGRVEQY
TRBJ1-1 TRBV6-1 ASSEEPFTEAF
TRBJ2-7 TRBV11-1 ASSFGDANGYEQY
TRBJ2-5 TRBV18 ASSPVAGAETQY
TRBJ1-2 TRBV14 ASSQGINYNYGYT
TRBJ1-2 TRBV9 ASTHGGANYGYT
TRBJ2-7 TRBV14 ASSQEHRGYEQY
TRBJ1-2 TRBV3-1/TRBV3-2 ASSHWTGRPYGYT
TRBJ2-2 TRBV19 ASTGTSGSNTGELF
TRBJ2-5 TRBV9 ASSVAERGRYQETQY
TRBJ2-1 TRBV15 ATETAGLSYNEQF
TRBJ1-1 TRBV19 ASSLMTVNTEAF
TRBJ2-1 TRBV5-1 ASSSFTGLDEQF
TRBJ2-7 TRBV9 ASSVASVSYEQY
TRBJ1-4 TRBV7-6 ASRVGDGNEKLF
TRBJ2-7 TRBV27 ASSLRGSGPLYEQY
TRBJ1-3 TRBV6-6 ASTPTNSGNTIY
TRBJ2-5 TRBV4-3 ASSQETTVGTQY
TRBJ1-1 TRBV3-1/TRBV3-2 ASSQVPLYSAAF
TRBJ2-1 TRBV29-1 RVLAGGHLLKNEQF
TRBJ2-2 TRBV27 ASSFDLAGDGELF
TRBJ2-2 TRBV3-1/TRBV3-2 ASSYGSPSGELF
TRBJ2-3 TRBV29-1 SVAFPPPGSSGTQY
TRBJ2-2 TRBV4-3 ASSPGLAGEPNTGELF
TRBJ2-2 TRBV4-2 ASSQVQQGASGELF